These 13 T cell receptor beta chains originate from one sample sequenced in a study of T cell repertoires in cytomegalovirus infection. These TCRs' antigens remain unknown. TCRdb called the reads again in MiXCR, with one record for every CDR3 protein. The sample lists some 800,000 distinct CDR3 sequences, 30% to 35% occurring once. Here the sequenced sample was cultured CD8+ T cells from PBMCs, taken from culture after CMV antigen stimulation. The receptors stem from a human donor in good health (CMV status not recorded). Some clones in this sample may be carry-over from other donors' samples.

Remarks on this clonotype: A much larger clonotype is one base distant, so this may be a read error. V gene TRBV6-8 combines with J gene TRBJ2-5, with D perhaps TRBD1 (5 bases). The CDR3 covers 16 residues. Germline V gene sequence: CDR1 MNHGY, CDR2 SAAAGT. The CDR3 DNA follows: TGTGCCAGAAGTTACGCCCAGGACACTGGGCTGGAGACCCAGTACTTC. Amino acid sequence: CARSYAQDTGLETQYF.

CDR3 loop: CASSLRFQETQYF. CDR3 DNA: TGCGCCAGCAGCTTGCGATTTCAAGAGACCCAGTACTTC. The rearrangement joins TRBV5-1 to TRBJ2-5; D is ambiguous. CDR1 is SGHRS, CDR2 YFSETQ, per germline. The CDR3 runs to 13 residues. Trimming cost V 1 base and J 2 bases, with 6 bases left between them.

This clonotype was seen more than once but under ten times. V gene TRBV27 combines with J gene TRBJ1-2; possibly TRBD1 for D (5 bases). V was shortened by 6 bases and J by 8 bases, with 16 bases between the two germline ends. This CDR3 is built from 13 residues. Per germline, CDR1 MNHEY and CDR2 SMNVEV (reference sequence). As DNA, the CDR3 is TGTGCCAGCAGCCCATCGACAGCACGGGGCTACACCTTC. This sequence encodes CASSPSTARGYTF.

In its sample, this clonotype was seen many times. The chain recombines TRBV7-6 with TRBJ2-2, with 7 bases lining up with TRBD1. Per germline, CDR1 SGHVS and CDR2 FNYEAQ. CDR3 length equals 13 residues. The J segment lost 2 bases and the V segment lost 8 bases, leaving 2 bases of the junction unmatched. The CDR3 spells CASRDSNTGELFF. The CDR3 DNA sequence: TGTGCCAGCCGGGACAGTAACACCGGGGAGCTGTTTTTT.

The chain has TRBV6-2 or TRBV6-3 and TRBJ2-6, with D possibly called TRBD1 or TRBD2 (5 bases each). CDR3 length: 19 residues. Deletions cut 4 bases from V and 0 bases from J, with 19 bases between. In germline, CDR1 is MNHEY, CDR2 SVGEGT. The CDR3, as DNA: TGTGCCAGCAGTTTAGCAGAGGGGCACGAGTACTCTGGGGCCAACGTCCTGACTTTC. Translation gives CASSLAEGHEYSGANVLTF.

This clonotype was recorded a few times. The CDR3 DNA reads as TGTGCCAGCAGTTATTTCGGGACAGGGGCCTACGAGCAGTACTTC. Encoded protein: CASSYFGTGAYEQYF. This chain links TRBV6-6 with TRBJ2-7; 10 bases fit TRBD1. CDR1 MNHNY and CDR2 SVGAGI come from the germline V gene (reference sequence). Losses at the gene ends were 3 bases for V and 2 bases for J; bases not matched to a gene: 4. The CDR3 consists of 15 residues.

The rearrangement links TRBV6-5 to TRBJ1-3; D uncertain. Per the germline V gene, CDR1 is MNHEY and CDR2 is SVGAGI. The germline V and J ends were trimmed by 6 bases and 2 bases, with 17 bases remaining between them. The CDR3 spans 16 residues. The CDR3 DNA reads TGTGCCAGCAGCTTAGACCGGATTAGGGCTGGAAACACCATATATTTT. Translating gives CASSLDRIRAGNTIYF.

The chain uses TRBV5-5 and TRBJ2-3; D call uncertain. V was shortened by 3 bases and J by 1 base, with 15 bases between the two germline ends. This CDR3 comprises 16 residues. Germline CDR1 SGHKS, CDR2 YYEKEE (reference sequence). The CDR3 here is CASSSPSRTGTDTQYF. CDR3 DNA sequence: TGTGCCAGCAGCTCCCCGTCCCGGACCGGCACAGATACGCAGTATTTT.

The gene calls are TRBV19 and TRBJ2-1; 10 bases align to TRBD2. This CDR3 spans 17 amino acids. Trimming cost V 0 bases and J 7 bases; bases outside gene matches: 9. Per the germline V gene, CDR1 is LNHDA and CDR2 is SQIVND (reference sequence). Here the CDR3 reads CASSIDRSGGALNEQFF. In nucleotides, the CDR3 is TGTGCCAGTAGTATAGACAGAAGCGGGGGGGCCTTGAATGAGCAGTTCTTC.

V gene TRBV27 combines with J gene TRBJ1-5; tentative D call: TRBD1 (6 bases). Germline V CDR1 and CDR2: MNHEY, SMNVEV (reference sequence). The V end was cut by 8 bases, the J end by 0 bases, with 11 bases between. This CDR3 spans 14 amino acids. CDR3 loop: CASGAGDSNQPQHF. Written as DNA, the CDR3 is TGTGCCAGCGGCGCAGGGGATAGCAATCAGCCCCAGCATTTT.

This chain uses TRBV6-6 with TRBJ1-3; TRBD1 agrees at 7 bases. V lost 5 bases, J lost 8 bases, and 21 bases stayed unmatched. Germline-derived CDR1 and CDR2 are MNHNY and SVGAGI (reference sequence). This CDR3 has 18 residues. CDR3 DNA sequence: TGTGCCAGCAGTCGAACCGGGACAGCCCCCCGAACCGAGGACACCATATATTTT. This sequence encodes CASSRTGTAPRTEDTIYF.

The V call is TRBV12-3 or TRBV12-4, the J call TRBJ2-7; D gene ambiguous. This CDR3 comprises 13 residues. V was cut by 1 base and J by 2 bases, with 6 bases left in between. CDR3 bases: TGTGCCAGCAGTTTAGGGAAGACCTACGAGCAGTACGTC. It codes for CASSLGKTYEQYV.

The table lists this clonotype with a few counts. The chain carries TRBV7-9 and TRBJ2-5, with 12 bases that match TRBD2. The J segment lost 3 bases and the V segment lost 4 bases, leaving 6 bases of the junction unmatched. Germline V CDR1 and CDR2: SEHNR, FQNEAQ (reference sequence). CDR3 length: 16 residues. The CDR3 DNA reads as TGTGCCAGCAGCTCCTCTAGCGGGGGGGCCAAAGAGACCCAGTACTTC. As protein: CASSSSSGGAKETQYF.